The text below deals with one TCR beta chain. This clone was detected only once. Its antigen is unknown. No qualities accompany the bases; no much larger clone lies one base away. Participants in the prospective study were aged roughly 18 to 100 years, lived in about two dozen United States geographic areas, and enrolled through a virtual design. In the prospective study, participants were assigned to cohorts based on the clinical history participants reported in a screening survey and a study questionnaire. Recovered participants in ImmuneRACE Cohort 3 were defined by two consecutive negative NP/OP PCR tests, clearance by a healthcare professional, or resolution of symptoms. Each participant in the prospective study had whole blood, serum and a nasopharyngeal or oropharyngeal swab collected by mobile phlebotomists. Over a roughly 2-month period, participants in the prospective study had the option of providing additional blood draws and questionnaires. Prospective study blood samples were shipped either frozen or at room temperature before DNA extraction.

TCRbeta CDR3 regions were amplified from genomic DNA using the immunoSEQ Assay, a bias-controlled multiplex PCR. The paper's data handling went like this. The number of nucleated cells in each sample was estimated by amplification of reference gene primers within the assay. To quantify the absolute abundance of each unique TCRbeta CDR3 rearrangement, sequence reads were collapsed and filtered. For each sample, productive Simpson clonality was calculated as the square root of Simpson's diversity index over productive rearrangements. Entries here come from immuneACCESS through TCRdb and include only in-frame sequences with V and J called. Some clones fail to appear in such tables; in the studies checked, an unresolved V gene covers under half of the shortfall, and the cause of the remainder is unknown. V and J calls and clone size are copied from that table; D and trimming were computed from the DNA. The sample table shows nearly 400,000 clones, and roughly 91% are seen once. The ten largest account for about 1.7% of the sample.

The sample comes from a study of blood T cell repertoires in COVID-19 (dated by TCRdb to the early 2020s). General notes on the study: Samples from collaborators originated in the United States, Italy and Spain and spanned both the acute and convalescent phases of COVID-19. Samples came from the ongoing ImmuneRACE study (first 160 participants) plus 1,254 subjects from 6 global collaborators. Nearly every sample came with metadata listing a de-identified subject ID, COVID-19 status, age in years and sex. The repertoires were released in a freely available public database intended as a resource for research on the immune response to SARS-CoV-2. The prospective study material was composed of cDNA or gDNA derived from T cells, B-cell-depleted T cells, or PBMCs. Subjects who had been exposed to COVID-19, were actively infected with it, or had recovered from it provided the deeply sampled blood TCRbeta repertoires that made up the dataset. Where available, HLA class I and class II types were taken from metadata supplied by the sample provider and were not determined by assay-based typing. Results and caveats for the whole study, not just this receptor: The quantity of clinical and demographic metadata differed by source and by participant and was supplied without curation.

The CDR3 contains 13 residues, cysteine and phenylalanine counted. The entry retains the CDR3 DNA only, 39 bases that are in frame from base 1. The germline V gene sets CDR1 to MRHNA and CDR2 to SNTAGT. V and J are trimmed by 4 bases and 4 bases, and the gene matches miss 3 bases of the junction. The TCR comes from a woman aged 25 to 39 who had recovered from COVID-19. Sequenced material: PBMCs or T cells enriched from blood (not recorded which). The chain couples TRBV6-4 to TRBJ1-1, and TRBD1 aligns with 7 junction nucleotides. The DNA sequence follows: TGTGCCAGCAGTGTGGCAGGGGGCACTGAAGCTTTCTTT. This sequence encodes CASSVAGGTEAFF.